This T cell receptor beta chain was observed in a study of PD-1 blockade in classical Hodgkin lymphoma. With 5 bases removed from V and 0 bases from J, the gap between germline ends came to 8 bases. The germline gives CDR1 MNHEY, CDR2 SMNVEV (reference sequence). The length of the CDR3 is 15 residues. Sequencing used immunoSEQ multiplex PCR; TCRdb keeps in-frame clones, though not all of them. This table holds roughly 18,000 clones, around 80% found once. Time point described: cycle 4 day 1 (C4D1), after six to seven weeks of nivolumab. There was relapse after autologous stem cell transplantation in every patient, and there was variation in brentuximab vedotin exposure.

This receptor was identified in a human donor with classical Hodgkin lymphoma. The sequencing here drew on peripheral blood mononuclear cells (PBMCs), taken before the fourth cycle of nivolumab. The chain carries TRBV27 and TRBJ1-6; D gene unclear. CDR3 sequence: CASSKQSSYNSPLHF. CDR3 sequence (DNA): TGTGCCAGCAGTAAGCAGAGCTCCTATAATTCACCCCTCCACTTT.